This passage covers 21 T cell receptor beta chains from one sample sequenced in a study of blood T cell repertoires in COVID-19. The method was immunoSEQ multiplex PCR; TCRdb's version includes in-frame clones alone and lacks a portion of them. The sample shows some 200,000 clones, around nine tenths of them seen only once. Sequencing was done on a sample of peripheral blood. These receptors all come from a woman in her late teens or twenties who had recovered from COVID-19.

This chain links TRBV7-9 with TRBJ1-1, with D tentatively TRBD1 (5 bases). The CDR3 loop spans 12 amino acids. Trimming removed 4 bases at V and 5 bases at J, with 8 bases between. Germline V gene lookup returns CDR1 SEHNR and CDR2 FQNEAQ (reference sequence). CDR3 residues: CASSWEGTEAFF. For the CDR3, the DNA is TGTGCCAGCAGCTGGGAGGGGACTGAAGCTTTCTTT.

Here the CDR3 DNA reads TGTGCCAGCAGTTTCAGTGGGGCCAACGTCCTGACTTTC. Its protein product is CASSFSGANVLTF. The genes are TRBV6-2 or TRBV6-3 and TRBJ2-6, with D unresolved. CDR3 length: 13 amino acids. The germline V gene encodes CDR1 MNHEY and CDR2 SVGEGT. The V and J ends lost 4 bases and 3 bases respectively, with 4 bases between them.

V is TRBV12-3 or TRBV12-4 and J is TRBJ2-1; possibly TRBD1 for D (6 bases). The CDR3 is made up of 12 amino acids. The germline V and J ends were trimmed by 5 bases and 14 bases, with 16 bases remaining between them. The CDR3 DNA reads TGTGCCAGCAGTGAGGTGGACAGATCGGAGTTCTTC. Amino acids: CASSEVDRSEFF.

This rearrangement joins TRBV6-2 or TRBV6-3 to TRBJ1-2; weak D call: TRBD1 (6 bases). CDR1 is MNHEY, CDR2 SVGEGT, per germline. This CDR3 region has 13 residues. V lost 5 bases and J lost 7, with 14 bases in between. The CDR3 here is CASSDNRVPGYTF. DNA for the CDR3: TGTGCCAGCAGTGACAACAGGGTACCTGGCTACACCTTC.

The V and J genes are TRBV19 and TRBJ2-3; D is ambiguous. Between the trimmed V and J ends, which lost 5 bases and 6 bases, there was a span of 9 bases. CDR3 length equals 12 residues. CDR1 and CDR2 from the germline V gene are LNHDA and SQIVND (reference sequence). Here the CDR3 DNA reads TGTGCCAGTAGTCCCCCTTCCGATACGCAGTATTTT. As protein: CASSPPSDTQYF.

The chain carries TRBV12-3 or TRBV12-4 and TRBJ2-1, with 10 positions matching TRBD1. V trimming: 6 bases; J trimming: 14 bases; junction bases outside the gene matches: 4. The CDR3 is made up of 11 amino acids. CDR3 DNA: TGTGCCAGCAGGGCGACAGGGGGCAAGTTCTTC. It is translated as CASRATGGKFF.

J is TRBJ2-7 and V is TRBV7-2; tentative D call: TRBD2 (5 bases). Deletions cut 3 bases from V and 3 bases from J, with 9 bases between. Germline assignment: CDR1 SGHTA and CDR2 FQGNSA. The CDR3 totals 13 residues. The CDR3 sequence is CASSLTGIYEQYF. In DNA form, the CDR3 reads TGTGCCAGCAGCTTGACGGGAATCTACGAGCAGTACTTC.

The V and J genes are TRBV23-1 and TRBJ2-7; 9 bases line up with TRBD2. TRBV23-1 is treated as an ORF (open reading frame) with a function not yet certain. The length of the CDR3 is 21 residues. Trimming removed 8 bases from V and 1 base from J; junction bases left unmatched: 27. CDR3 sequence (DNA): TGCGCCAGCTGGGGGGGCAGGGGGAGCCTCTGCCTAGCGGGACCTTCCTACGAGCAGTACGTC. Its protein product is CASWGGRGSLCLAGPSYEQYV.

This chain joins TRBV12-3 or TRBV12-4 and TRBJ2-2, with D hard to call. There are 11 residues in the CDR3. The ends were cut back, 3 bases at V and 7 bases at J, with 3 bases in the middle. CDR3 bases: TGTGCCAGCAGTTTTCTCGGGGAGCTGTTTTTT. It codes for CASSFLGELFF.

The chain links TRBV19 to TRBJ1-2, with unresolved D. Germline CDR1 and CDR2: LNHDA and SQIVND (reference sequence). CDR3 length: 10 residues. The V gene lost 8 bases and the J gene lost 8 bases, with 9 bases spanning the gap. Here the CDR3 reads CASSSGGYTF. CDR3 DNA sequence: TGTGCCAGTTCTTCAGGAGGCTACACCTTC.

This clone was seen just once. The V gene is TRBV7-2, the J gene TRBJ2-7; TRBD2 agrees at 13 bases. Germline lookup yields CDR1 SGHTA and CDR2 FQGNSA. This CDR3 is built from 16 residues. The J segment lost 2 bases and the V segment lost 3 bases, leaving 4 bases of the junction unmatched. CDR3: CASSFTTSGGAYEQYF. In nucleotides, the CDR3 is TGTGCCAGCAGCTTCACCACTAGCGGGGGGGCCTACGAGCAGTACTTC.

The rearrangement uses TRBV27 and TRBJ2-6, with TRBD1 identical over 9 bases. Germline CDR1 MNHEY, CDR2 SMNVEV (reference sequence). The CDR3 spans 18 residues. J gave up 2 bases and V 7 bases, and 12 bases lay outside the gene matches. DNA of the CDR3: TGTGCCAGCACTACCCGTGGGACAGGGTGGCCTGGGGCCAACGTCCTGACTTTC. It encodes CASTTRGTGWPGANVLTF.

The genes are TRBV7-2 and TRBJ2-5; the D gene is possibly TRBD1 (6 bases). Trimming removed 5 bases from V and 5 bases from J, with 18 bases in between. The CDR3 loop spans 15 amino acids. Germline V gives CDR1 SGHTA, CDR2 FQGNSA. The CDR3 nucleotides are TGTGCCAGCAGCATCCAACAGGGCGTCGGGGAGACCCAGTACTTC. It encodes CASSIQQGVGETQYF.

This clone has only a few counts. The rearrangement uses TRBV7-8 and TRBJ2-7, with 10 bases that match TRBD2. With V trimmed by 2 bases and J by 7 bases, 14 bases remained unmatched. CDR3 length: 17 residues. CDR1 and CDR2 (germline): SGHVS, FQNEAQ. CDR3 in DNA: TGTGCCAGCAGCTTATTGAGTAGCGGGAGGCTACTGAGGGAGCAGTACGTC. It is translated as CASSLLSSGRLLREQYV.

The chain couples TRBV6-5 to TRBJ1-1; the match to TRBD1 covers 9 bases. The germline V gene has CDR1 MNHEY and CDR2 SVGAGI. V was pared by 7 bases and J by 1 base, with 1 base of the junction left unmatched. The CDR3 spans 13 residues. The DNA of the CDR3 is TGTGCCAGCACGGACAGGGGGAACACTGAAGCTTTCTTT. Amino acids: CASTDRGNTEAFF.

The V call is TRBV12-3 or TRBV12-4, the J call TRBJ2-7; D ambiguous. The CDR3 extends over 12 amino acids. Trimming took off 4 bases at V and 1 base at J, with 5 bases between the two ends. The CDR3 bases are TGTGCCAGCAGTTCCGTGTCCTACGAGCAGTACTTC. It codes for CASSSVSYEQYF.

V usage is TRBV5-4 and J usage is TRBJ1-1, with a weak D call TRBD1 (5 bases). Germline-derived CDR1 and CDR2 are SGHNT and YYREEE (reference sequence). Deletions cut 7 bases from V and 3 bases from J, with 13 bases between. The CDR3 totals 13 residues. The CDR3 is CASLSRGYTEAFF. The CDR3 DNA follows: TGTGCCAGCCTCTCCCGGGGGTACACTGAAGCTTTCTTT. Combining the CDR3 with reference TRBV5-4 and TRBJ1-1 gives the whole variable domain ETGVTQSPTHLIKTRGQQVTLRCSSQSGHNTVSWYQQALGQGPQFIFQYYREEENGRGNFPPRFSGLQFPNYSSELNVNALELDDSALYLCASLSRGYTEAFFGQGTRLTVV.

This rearrangement joins TRBV7-2 to TRBJ2-1; 10 bases agree with TRBD2. Losses at the gene ends were 0 bases for V and 2 bases for J; bases not matched to a gene: 10. The length of the CDR3 is 19 residues. Germline assignment: CDR1 SGHTA and CDR2 FQGNSA. The CDR3 DNA is TGTGCCAGCAGCTTAGCCCAGGTGTTAGCGGGAGGACCCTACAATGAGCAGTTCTTC. It codes for CASSLAQVLAGGPYNEQFF.

The chain employs TRBV6-6 and TRBJ2-7, with D perhaps matching TRBD2 (5 bases). This CDR3 is built from 14 residues. Germline V CDR1 and CDR2: MNHNY, SVGAGI (reference sequence). V was trimmed by 6 bases and J by 0 bases, leaving 12 bases between them. Here the CDR3 reads CASRPTILSYEQYV. CDR3 DNA sequence: TGTGCCAGCAGACCGACTATTCTCTCCTACGAGCAGTACGTC.

The CDR3 protein is CASSVGTRGDTQYF. The CDR3 DNA reads TGTGCCAGCAGCGTGGGGACTAGAGGAGATACGCAGTATTTT. The rearrangement links TRBV9 to TRBJ2-3, with 8 positions matching TRBD2. J was trimmed by 5 bases and V by 2 bases; bases with no gene match: 4. This CDR3 has 14 residues. Germline values: CDR1 SGDLS, CDR2 YYNGEE.

The chain combines TRBV7-9 with TRBJ2-1, with 13 bases that match TRBD2. The germline gives CDR1 SEHNR, CDR2 FQNEAQ (reference sequence). The CDR3 totals 16 residues. V gave up 4 bases and J gave up 6 bases; unmatched junction bases: 6. CDR3 coding DNA: TGTGCCAGCAGCTCTCGGACTAGCGGGAGTGGCAATGAGCAGTTCTTC. As protein: CASSSRTSGSGNEQFF.